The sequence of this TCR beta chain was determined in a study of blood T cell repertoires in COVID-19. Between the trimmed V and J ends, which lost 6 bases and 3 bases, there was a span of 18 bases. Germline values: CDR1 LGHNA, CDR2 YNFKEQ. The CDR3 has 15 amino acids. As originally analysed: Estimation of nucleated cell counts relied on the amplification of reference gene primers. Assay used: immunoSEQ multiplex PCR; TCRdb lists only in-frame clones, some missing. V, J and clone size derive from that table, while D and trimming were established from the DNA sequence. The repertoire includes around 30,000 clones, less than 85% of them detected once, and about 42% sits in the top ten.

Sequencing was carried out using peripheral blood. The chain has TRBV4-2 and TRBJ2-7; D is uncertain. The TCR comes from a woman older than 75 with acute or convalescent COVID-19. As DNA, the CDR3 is TGTGCCAGCAGGGGCAGTCTCTTACCAGACTACGAGCAGTACTTC. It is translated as CASRGSLLPDYEQYF.